The 14 T cell receptor beta chains reported below all come from one sample, sequenced in a study of identical twins (dated by TCRdb to about 2016). Library prep was done by 5' RACE. Sequencing was carried out with an Illumina HiSeq 2000. The public reads were reanalyzed by TCRdb: fastp trimming at Q25, MiXCR alignment, in-frame beta chains only. Under each unique CDR3 protein, matching rows form one entry showing the most common genes and DNA. The sample table holds fewer than 450,000 distinct CDR3 sequences, of which about 10% were seen once. About 9.1% of the sample rests with the top ten. Specimen: naive T cells sorted from blood. This specimen's cell subset or site label, interpreted: cells isolated with a human naive T-cell isolation kit. The receptors come from a woman between 50 and 59 years old in good health.

This clonotype has a count of ten or more. The chain is built from TRBV5-1 and TRBJ2-1, with D perhaps assigned TRBD1 or TRBD2 (5 bases each). V lost 4 bases to trimming and J lost 7 bases, with 27 bases between them. The CDR3 has 18 residues. The germline CDR1 and CDR2 sequences are SGHRS and YFSETQ. The CDR3 is CASSVFLAERDGDNEQFF. The CDR3 coding sequence is TGCGCCAGCAGCGTATTCCTTGCGGAACGGGACGGTGATAATGAGCAGTTCTTC.

The chain uses TRBV7-9 and TRBJ2-1; D is perhaps TRBD1 or TRBD2 (5 bases each). This CDR3 spans 16 amino acids. Trimming pared 3 bases from V and 6 bases from J, leaving 18 bases between. The germline V gene encodes CDR1 SEHNR and CDR2 FQNEAQ (reference sequence). The CDR3 sequence: CASSFLGETLRNEQFF. For the CDR3, the DNA is TGTGCCAGCAGCTTCTTAGGGGAGACCCTTCGCAATGAGCAGTTCTTC.

The table lists this clonotype with a count of one. The V call is TRBV20-1, the J call TRBJ2-3, with a weak D call TRBD2 (6 bases). Trimming removed 3 bases at V and 4 bases at J, with 20 bases between. The CDR3 extends over 16 amino acids. Germline V gene sequence: CDR1 DFQATT, CDR2 SNEGSKA (reference sequence). The CDR3 loop reads CSASPILGPGADTQYF. CDR3 nucleotide sequence: TGCAGTGCTAGCCCAATACTAGGTCCGGGGGCAGATACGCAGTATTTT.

This clonotype was counted only a few times. V is TRBV11-2 and J is TRBJ2-3; 8 bases agree with TRBD1. After removal of 5 bases from V and 0 bases from J, the junction contained 7 bases not matched to a gene. The CDR3 spans 16 residues. The germline CDR1 and CDR2 sequences are SGHAT and FQNNGV. This CDR3 is CASSTFRGPSTDTQYF. The CDR3 DNA follows: TGTGCCAGCAGCACATTCAGGGGGCCCAGCACAGATACGCAGTATTTT. The full variable domain, in which reference TRBV11-2 and TRBJ2-3 provide the parts outside the CDR3, is EAGVAQSPRYKIIEKRQSVAFWCNPISGHATLYWYQQILGQGPKLLIQFQNNGVVDDSQLPKDRFSAERLKGVDSTLKIQPAKLEDSAVYLCASSTFRGPSTDTQYFGPGTRLTVL.

This clonotype was counted at least ten times. This chain links TRBV12-3 or TRBV12-4 with TRBJ2-2, with 7 bases aligning to TRBD1. V lost 5 bases, J lost 6 bases, and 6 bases stayed unmatched. CDR3 length equals 14 residues. The CDR3 DNA follows: TGTGCCAGCAGTAGGACAGGTGGGGCCGGGGAGCTGTTTTTT. Its protein product is CASSRTGGAGELFF.

The V call is TRBV2, the J call TRBJ1-2; 10 nucleotides align to TRBD1. This CDR3 region has 15 residues. Germline V gene lookup returns CDR1 SNHLY and CDR2 FYNNEI. Trimming removed 7 bases from V and 2 bases from J; junction bases left unmatched: 7. This chain's CDR3 is CASNPQGQGNYGYTF. The DNA of the CDR3 is TGTGCCAGCAATCCCCAGGGACAGGGGAACTATGGCTACACCTTC. The full variable domain, in which reference TRBV2 and TRBJ1-2 provide the parts outside the CDR3, is EPEVTQTPSHQVTQMGQEVILRCVPISNHLYFYWYRQILGQKVEFLVSFYNNEISEKSEIFDDQFSVERPDGSNFTLKIRSTKLEDSAMYFCASNPQGQGNYGYTFGSGTRLTVV.

This clonotype turned up a few times. This chain links TRBV5-1 with TRBJ2-1; perhaps TRBD1 as D (6 bases). Trimming cost V 7 bases and J 2 bases, with 16 bases left between them. Germline-derived CDR1 and CDR2 are SGHRS and YFSETQ. The length of the CDR3 is 15 residues. The CDR3 loop is CASGPGTGTYNEQFF. The CDR3 bases are TGCGCCAGCGGCCCGGGCACAGGGACCTACAATGAGCAGTTCTTC.

This clonotype was seen repeatedly, ten times or more. The chain joins TRBV6-6 to TRBJ2-3; TRBD2 might be the D (6 bases). This CDR3 comprises 14 residues. Between the trimmed V and J ends, which lost 5 bases and 5 bases, there was a span of 14 bases. Germline CDR1 and CDR2: MNHNY and SVGAGI (reference sequence). In DNA, the CDR3 is TGTGCCAGCAGTGACCCTAGCGTCTTAGATACGCAGTATTTT. It specifies CASSDPSVLDTQYF.

This clonotype appeared many times. The V call is TRBV5-1, the J call TRBJ2-2; 11 bases line up with TRBD1. J gave up 4 bases and V 4 bases, and 6 bases lay outside the gene matches. This CDR3 has 16 residues. Germline assignment: CDR1 SGHRS and CDR2 YFSETQ. CDR3 protein: CASSVDRGRSTGELFF. CDR3 DNA sequence: TGCGCCAGCAGCGTGGACAGGGGGCGTTCCACCGGGGAGCTGTTTTTT. Looking up the rest from reference TRBV5-1 and TRBJ2-2 gives the full variable domain: KAGVTQTPRYLIKTRGQQVTLSCSPISGHRSVSWYQQTPGQGLQFLFEYFSETQRNKGNFPGRFSGRQFSNSRSEMNVSTLELGDSALYLCASSVDRGRSTGELFFGEGSRLTVL.

This clonotype was seen ten or more times. The V and J genes are TRBV19 and TRBJ1-5; no reliable D call. The V end was cut by 2 bases, the J end by 7 bases, with 12 bases between. The CDR3 contains 14 residues. CDR1 is LNHDA and CDR2 is SQIVND in the germline V gene (reference sequence). CDR3 sequence reads: CASSISPPGQPQHF. The CDR3 DNA reads TGTGCCAGTAGTATAAGTCCCCCGGGACAGCCCCAGCATTTT.

The chain combines TRBV5-1 with TRBJ2-3, with D perhaps matching TRBD2 (6 bases). Germline CDR1 is SGHRS and CDR2 is YFSETQ. This CDR3 region has 16 residues. Trimming shortened V by 4 bases and J by 9 bases, and 24 bases separated the two germline ends. The CDR3 loop reads CASSVGTLSYQGTQYF. The DNA for the CDR3 is TGCGCCAGCAGCGTTGGGACTTTGTCGTATCAAGGCACGCAGTATTTT.

This chain connects TRBV6-2 or TRBV6-3 to TRBJ2-1, with 13 bases identical to TRBD2. V gave up 5 bases and J gave up 6 bases; unmatched junction bases: 7. This CDR3 region has 16 residues. Germline CDR1 MNHEY, CDR2 SVGEGT. This CDR3 reads CASSSSGLAGANEQFF. The CDR3 nucleotides read TGTGCCAGCAGTAGTAGCGGACTAGCGGGAGCCAATGAGCAGTTCTTC.

This clonotype has just a few counts. V usage is TRBV28 and J usage is TRBJ2-7; D perhaps matches TRBD2 (6 bases). V lost 7 bases to trimming and J lost 3 bases, with 13 bases between them. The germline V gene has CDR1 MDHEN and CDR2 SYDVKM. The CDR3 consists of 13 residues. In DNA, the CDR3 is TGTGCCAGCACTCCTGGGGGGATCTACGAGCAGTACTTC. It codes for CASTPGGIYEQYF.

The chain uses TRBV27 and TRBJ1-4; D ambiguous. The V gene lost 2 bases and the J gene lost 0 bases, with 10 bases spanning the gap. Germline CDR1 is MNHEY and CDR2 is SMNVEV (reference sequence). The CDR3 covers 16 residues. CDR3 nucleotides: TGTGCCAGCAGTTTAGGTGTGGGTGCAACTAATGAAAAACTGTTTTTT. Translated: CASSLGVGATNEKLFF.